Below are 17 T cell receptor beta chains sequenced from a single sample in a study of shared clonotypes between healthy human individuals (dated by TCRdb to about 2020). The library was generated by the immunoSEQ multiplex PCR assay. TCRdb took this table from immuneACCESS and kept in-frame rearrangements with V and J called. Such tables lack part of the clones; where checked against another copy, unresolved V genes explain under half of the gap, and the rest is unexplained. Here the sample has roughly 1,100,000 clones; around 75% occur a single time. Clones ranked in the top ten supply about 1.5% of the sample. The source material was memory CD4+ T cells sorted from blood. The sample's cell subset or site, from its label and the paper: CD45RA-negative fraction. These receptors came from a man younger than 35 in good health.

This chain connects TRBV27 to TRBJ2-5; the D gene is possibly TRBD1 (6 bases). CDR3 length: 15 residues. The germline V gene encodes CDR1 MNHEY and CDR2 SMNVEV (reference sequence). V was trimmed by 5 bases and J by 1 base, leaving 14 bases between them. Here the CDR3 reads CASSPSQGRQETQYF. In DNA form, the CDR3 reads TGTGCCAGCAGTCCATCACAGGGTCGCCAAGAGACCCAGTACTTC.

This clone was observed a few times. This sequence joins TRBV6-5 and TRBJ2-1, with D perhaps TRBD2 (5 bases). Germline values: CDR1 MNHEY, CDR2 SVGAGI. Trimming took 4 bases from V and 0 from J, leaving 13 bases between them. The length of the CDR3 is 16 residues. The CDR3 region has the DNA TGTGCCAGCAGTTGGTCACTAGAAAGCTCCTACAATGAGCAGTTCTTC. Amino acid sequence: CASSWSLESSYNEQFF.

The chain links TRBV18 to TRBJ2-5; possible D gene TRBD1, 5 bases. The closer fit of TRBJ2-7 to the DNA end suggests the J call may be wrong. The CDR3 extends over 13 amino acids. Germline V gene lookup returns CDR1 KGHSH and CDR2 LQKENI. CDR3 in DNA: TGTGCCAGCTCACCACCAGGGGCTTACGAGCAGTACTTC. Protein product: CASSPPGAYEQYF.

The rearrangement joins TRBV28 to TRBJ2-7; the D is unclear. V lost 5 bases and J lost 7, with 12 bases in between. The CDR3 totals 12 residues. CDR1 and CDR2 from the germline V gene are MDHEN and SYDVKM. The CDR3 bases are TGTGCCAGCAGTAGACCGATAGGGGAGCAGTACTTC. This encodes CASSRPIGEQYF. Full variable domain (missing parts from reference TRBV28 and TRBJ2-7): DVKVTQSSRYLVKRTGEKVFLECVQDMDHENMFWYRQDPGLGLRLIYFSYDVKMKEKGDIPEGYSVSREKKERFSLILESASTNQTSMYLCASSRPIGEQYFGPGTRLTVT.

The chain has TRBV6-6 and TRBJ2-5; no reliable D call. Looked up from germline, CDR1 is MNHNY and CDR2 is SVGAGI (reference sequence). Trimming removed 6 bases at V and 2 bases at J, with 7 bases between. CDR3 length: 12 residues. CDR3: CASSRKQETQYF. The CDR3 DNA is TGTGCCAGCAGCCGGAAACAAGAGACCCAGTACTTC.

This rearrangement joins TRBV12-5 to TRBJ2-7; D remains ambiguous. V lost 0 bases and J lost 0, with 12 bases in between. Germline-derived CDR1 and CDR2 are LGHNT and FRNRAP. CDR3 length: 16 amino acids. The DNA of the CDR3 is TGTGCTAGTGGTTTGGTAGTTAGGACCCTCTCCTACGAGCAGTACTTC. Translation gives CASGLVVRTLSYEQYF. Filled out from reference TRBV12-5 and TRBJ2-7, the complete variable domain reads DARVTQTPRHKVTEMGQEVTMRCQPILGHNTVFWYRQTMMQGLELLAYFRNRAPLDDSGMPKDRFSAEMPDATLATLKIQPSEPRDSAVYFCASGLVVRTLSYEQYFGPGTRLTVT.

This clone was counted once. The chain employs TRBV7-3 and TRBJ2-2; D possibly corresponds to TRBD1 (6 bases). There are 13 residues in the CDR3. V lost 5 bases and J 8 bases, leaving 12 bases between the germline ends. Per the germline V gene, CDR1 is SGHTA and CDR2 is FQGTGA. The CDR3 DNA reads as TGTGCCAGCAGCCCTCCAGGGGAAGGGGAGCTGTTTTTT. Amino acids: CASSPPGEGELFF.

The V and J genes are TRBV7-2 and TRBJ1-2, with no clear D. CDR1 SGHTA and CDR2 FQGNSA come from the germline V gene. V was clipped by 0 bases and J by 4 bases, with 9 bases between them. The CDR3 sequence is 14 residues long. CDR3 sequence reads: CASSLAPASYGYTF. The CDR3 bases are TGTGCCAGCAGCTTAGCGCCGGCAAGCTATGGCTACACCTTC.

The V and J genes are TRBV6-5 and TRBJ1-2, with a possible D match to TRBD1 (5 bases). From germline, CDR1 is MNHEY and CDR2 SVGAGI. The CDR3 extends over 15 amino acids. Trimming removed 2 bases at V and 6 bases at J, with 16 bases between. The CDR3 bases are TGTGCCAGCAGTTACATTTCGGTTTCAGGGAATGGCTACACCTTC. This encodes CASSYISVSGNGYTF.

Note on this clone: At the DNA level, this CDR3 is encoded by other sequences in the same sample as well. CDR3 DNA sequence: TGCGCCAGCCGTATAGGATCACAAGAGACCCAGTACTTC. It specifies CASRIGSQETQYF. The chain links TRBV5-1 to TRBJ2-5, with D uncertain. V lost 7 bases and J 2 bases, leaving 12 bases between the germline ends. In germline, CDR1 is SGHRS, CDR2 YFSETQ. This CDR3 is 13 amino acids long.

The rearrangement uses TRBV28 and TRBJ1-2, with 9 positions matching TRBD1. Germline lookup yields CDR1 MDHEN and CDR2 SYDVKM. CDR3 length: 14 amino acids. V was clipped by 5 bases and J by 6 bases; unmatched bases: 7. CDR3 amino acids: CASSRDGTGNGYTF. CDR3 nucleotide sequence: TGTGCCAGCAGTAGAGACGGGACAGGGAATGGCTACACCTTC.

The chain links TRBV5-6 to TRBJ2-3; TRBD1 matches 8 bases. The germline gives CDR1 SGHDT, CDR2 YYEEEE. The CDR3 contains 17 residues. With 4 bases clipped from V and 2 bases from J, the junction kept 12 bases outside the gene matches. CDR3 nucleotides: TGTGCCAGCAGCATACAGCAGGGGGCGTTAATCACAGATACGCAGTATTTT. As protein: CASSIQQGALITDTQYF.

The chain is built from TRBV2 and TRBJ2-2, with 9 bases identical to TRBD2. CDR1 SNHLY and CDR2 FYNNEI come from the germline V gene. V lost 3 bases to trimming and J lost 2 bases; unmatched junction nucleotides: 4. This CDR3 contains 16 residues. The CDR3 loop is CASSEMGLANTGELFF. CDR3 DNA: TGTGCCAGCAGTGAGATGGGACTAGCTAACACCGGGGAGCTGTTTTTT.

The chain has TRBV30 and TRBJ2-5; 12 bases fit TRBD2. V gave up 5 bases and J gave up 2 bases; unmatched junction bases: 6. CDR1 and CDR2 (germline): GTSNPN, SVGIG (reference sequence). The CDR3 is 15 amino acids. For the CDR3, the DNA is TGTGCCTGGTCTAGCGGGAGGGCCTATCAAGAGACCCAGTACTTC. Protein product: CAWSSGRAYQETQYF.

The genes are TRBV7-2 and TRBJ2-2; 7 bases fit TRBD2. This CDR3 spans 16 amino acids. Trimming removed 6 bases from V and 0 bases from J; junction bases left unmatched: 7. Germline V gene data show CDR1 as SGHTA and CDR2 as FQGNSA. As DNA, the CDR3 is TGTGCCAGCAGACGTTCGGGGGGTTCGAACACCGGGGAGCTGTTTTTT. It specifies CASRRSGGSNTGELFF.

This clone came up once. A much larger clone lies a single base off, so this may be a read error. Different DNA sequences within this sample yield the same CDR3. V gene TRBV5-1 combines with J gene TRBJ2-7; 8 nucleotides match TRBD1. The V gene's germline CDR1 is SGHRS and CDR2 YFSETQ. The CDR3 covers 13 residues. The CDR3 loop reads CASSLDRAYEQYF. DNA for the CDR3: TGCGCCAGCAGTTTGGACAGGGCCTACGAGCAGTACTTC.

The CDR3 nucleotides read TGCGCCAGCAGCTTGGATGGGTCAGAAAATTCACCCCTCCACTTT. Translation gives CASSLDGSENSPLHF. This chain connects TRBV5-1 to TRBJ1-6; D uncertain. CDR1 is SGHRS and CDR2 is YFSETQ in the germline V gene. V was shortened by 0 bases and J by 7 bases, with 11 bases between the two germline ends. The CDR3 has 15 residues.